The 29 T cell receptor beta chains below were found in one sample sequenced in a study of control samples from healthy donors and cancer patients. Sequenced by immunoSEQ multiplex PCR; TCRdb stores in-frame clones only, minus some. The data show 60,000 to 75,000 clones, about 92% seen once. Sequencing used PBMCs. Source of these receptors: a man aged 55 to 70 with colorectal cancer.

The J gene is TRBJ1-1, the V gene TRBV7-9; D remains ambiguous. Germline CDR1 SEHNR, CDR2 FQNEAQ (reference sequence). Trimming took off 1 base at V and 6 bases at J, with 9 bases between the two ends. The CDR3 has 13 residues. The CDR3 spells CASSLGVGAEAFF. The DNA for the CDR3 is TGTGCCAGCAGCTTAGGCGTTGGGGCTGAAGCTTTCTTT.

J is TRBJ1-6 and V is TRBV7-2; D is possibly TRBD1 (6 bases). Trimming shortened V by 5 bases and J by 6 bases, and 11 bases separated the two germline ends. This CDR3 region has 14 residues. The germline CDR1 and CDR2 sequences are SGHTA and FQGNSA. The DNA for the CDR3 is TGTGCCAGCAGCGTGGGCAGGGGTAATTCACCCCTCCACTTT. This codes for CASSVGRGNSPLHF.

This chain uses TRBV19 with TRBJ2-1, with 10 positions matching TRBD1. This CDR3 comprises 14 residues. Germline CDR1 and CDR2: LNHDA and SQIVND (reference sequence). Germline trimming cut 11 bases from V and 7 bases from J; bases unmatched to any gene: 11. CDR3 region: CACNRDRGANEQFF. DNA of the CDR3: TGTGCCTGCAACCGGGACAGGGGAGCAAATGAGCAGTTCTTC.

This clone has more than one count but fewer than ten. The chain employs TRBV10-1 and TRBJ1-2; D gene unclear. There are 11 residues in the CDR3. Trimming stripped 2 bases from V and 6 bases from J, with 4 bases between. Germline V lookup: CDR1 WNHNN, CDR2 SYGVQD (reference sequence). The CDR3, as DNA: TGCGCCAGCAGTGAGATCGATGGCTACACCTTC. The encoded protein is CASSEIDGYTF.

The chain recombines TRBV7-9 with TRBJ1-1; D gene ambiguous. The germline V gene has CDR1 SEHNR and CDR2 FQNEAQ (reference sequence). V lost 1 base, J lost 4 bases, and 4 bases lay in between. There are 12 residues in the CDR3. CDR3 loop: CASSLGVTEAFF. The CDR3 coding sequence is TGTGCCAGCAGCTTAGGTGTCACTGAAGCTTTCTTT.

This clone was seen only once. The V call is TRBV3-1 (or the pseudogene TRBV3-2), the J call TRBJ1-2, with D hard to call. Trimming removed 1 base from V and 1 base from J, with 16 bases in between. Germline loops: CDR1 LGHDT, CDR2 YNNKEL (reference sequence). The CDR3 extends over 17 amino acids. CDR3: CASSQGPLLRDNYGYTF. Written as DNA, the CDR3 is TGTGCCAGCAGCCAAGGACCCCTGTTAAGGGATAACTATGGCTACACCTTC.

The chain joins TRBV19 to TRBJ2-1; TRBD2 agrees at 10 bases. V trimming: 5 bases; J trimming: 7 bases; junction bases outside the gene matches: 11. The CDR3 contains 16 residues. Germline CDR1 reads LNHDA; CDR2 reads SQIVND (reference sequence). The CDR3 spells CASSLRAGGIENEQFF. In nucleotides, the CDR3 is TGTGCCAGTAGTCTCCGAGCGGGGGGGATTGAAAATGAGCAGTTCTTC.

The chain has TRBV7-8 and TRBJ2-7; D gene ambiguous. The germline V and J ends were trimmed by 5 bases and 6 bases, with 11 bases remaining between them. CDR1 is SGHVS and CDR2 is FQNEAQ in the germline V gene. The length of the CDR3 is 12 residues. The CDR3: CASSPVSGEQYF. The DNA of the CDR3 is TGTGCCAGCAGCCCTGTTTCGGGCGAGCAGTACTTC.

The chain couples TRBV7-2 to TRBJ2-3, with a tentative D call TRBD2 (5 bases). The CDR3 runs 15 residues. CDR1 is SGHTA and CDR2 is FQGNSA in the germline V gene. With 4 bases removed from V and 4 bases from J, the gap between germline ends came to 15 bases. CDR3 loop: CASSWGASYSDTQYF. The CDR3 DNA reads TGTGCCAGCAGCTGGGGAGCCTCCTACTCAGATACGCAGTATTTT.

The CDR3 bases are TGCGCCAGCAGCTTGGATGGGGGCCGGTACGAGCAGTACTTC. Translating gives CASSLDGGRYEQYF. This sequence joins TRBV5-1 and TRBJ2-7; D perhaps matches TRBD1 (6 bases). Per the germline V gene, CDR1 is SGHRS and CDR2 is YFSETQ. This CDR3 has 14 amino acids. The V end lost 0 bases, the J end lost 4 bases, and 11 bases lay between the germline ends.

The CDR3 nucleotides are TGCGCCAGCAGCCCCTCGTCAGGATTGAACTATGGCTACACCTTC. Its protein is CASSPSSGLNYGYTF. The rearrangement joins TRBV4-3 to TRBJ1-2; D not certain. Germline CDR1 is LGHNA and CDR2 is YSLEER. Trimming took 4 bases from V and 2 from J, leaving 14 bases between them. The CDR3 covers 15 residues.

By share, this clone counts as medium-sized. This CDR3 reads CASTGSYNSPLHF. The CDR3 DNA reads TGTGCCAGTACGGGCTCCTATAATTCACCCCTCCACTTT. The chain uses TRBV19 and TRBJ1-6, with D unresolved. Trimming removed 7 bases at V and 0 bases at J, with 4 bases between. The CDR3 consists of 13 residues. The germline V gene encodes CDR1 LNHDA and CDR2 SQIVND (reference sequence).

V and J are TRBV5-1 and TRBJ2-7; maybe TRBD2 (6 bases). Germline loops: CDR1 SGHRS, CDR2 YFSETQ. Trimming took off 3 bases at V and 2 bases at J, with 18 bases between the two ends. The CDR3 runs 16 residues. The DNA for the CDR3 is TGCGCCAGCAGCTCTGGAGGGCTACTTTCTACCTACGAGCAGTACTTC. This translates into CASSSGGLLSTYEQYF.

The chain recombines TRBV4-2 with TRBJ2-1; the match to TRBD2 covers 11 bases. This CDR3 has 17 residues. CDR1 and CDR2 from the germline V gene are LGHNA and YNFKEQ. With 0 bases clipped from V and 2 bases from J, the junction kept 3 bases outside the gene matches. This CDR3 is CASSQEIAGGPYNEQFF. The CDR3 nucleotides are TGTGCCAGCAGCCAAGAAATAGCGGGGGGGCCCTACAATGAGCAGTTCTTC.

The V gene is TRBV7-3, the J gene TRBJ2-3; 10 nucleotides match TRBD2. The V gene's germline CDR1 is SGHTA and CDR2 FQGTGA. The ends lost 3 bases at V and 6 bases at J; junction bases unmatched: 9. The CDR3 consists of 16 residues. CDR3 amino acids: CASSLVAGGRPDTQYF. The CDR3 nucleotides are TGTGCCAGCAGCTTGGTAGCGGGGGGCCGACCGGATACGCAGTATTTT.

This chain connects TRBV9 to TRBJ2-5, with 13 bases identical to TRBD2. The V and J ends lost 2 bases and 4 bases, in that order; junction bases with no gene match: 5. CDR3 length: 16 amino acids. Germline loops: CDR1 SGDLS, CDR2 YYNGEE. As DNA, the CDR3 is TGTGCCAGCAGCGTCGGGACTAGCGGGACGGGAGAGACCCAGTACTTC. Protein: CASSVGTSGTGETQYF.

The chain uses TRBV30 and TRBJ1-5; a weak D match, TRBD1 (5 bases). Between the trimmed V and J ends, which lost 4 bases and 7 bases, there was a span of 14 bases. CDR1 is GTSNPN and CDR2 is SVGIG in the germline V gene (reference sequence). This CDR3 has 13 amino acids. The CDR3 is CAWNRDPNQPQHF. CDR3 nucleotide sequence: TGTGCCTGGAACCGGGACCCCAACCAGCCCCAGCATTTT.

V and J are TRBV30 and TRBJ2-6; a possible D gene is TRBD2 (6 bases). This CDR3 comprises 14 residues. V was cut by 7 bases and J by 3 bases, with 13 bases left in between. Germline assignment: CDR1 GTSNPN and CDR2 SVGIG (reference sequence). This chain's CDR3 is CASSDGSGANVLTF. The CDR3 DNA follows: TGTGCCTCCTCGGACGGGAGTGGGGCCAACGTCCTGACTTTC.

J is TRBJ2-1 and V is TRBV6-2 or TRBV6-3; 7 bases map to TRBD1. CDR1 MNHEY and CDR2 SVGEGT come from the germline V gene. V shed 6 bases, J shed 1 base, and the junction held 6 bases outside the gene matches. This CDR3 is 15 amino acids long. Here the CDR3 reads CASSQQGTSYNEQFF. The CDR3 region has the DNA TGTGCCAGCAGCCAACAGGGGACGTCCTACAATGAGCAGTTCTTC.

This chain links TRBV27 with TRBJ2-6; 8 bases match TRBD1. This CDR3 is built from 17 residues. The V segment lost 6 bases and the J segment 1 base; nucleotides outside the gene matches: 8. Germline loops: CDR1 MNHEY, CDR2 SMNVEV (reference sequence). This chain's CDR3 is CASRTDRVVSGANVLTF. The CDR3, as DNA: TGTGCCAGCAGAACGGACAGGGTGGTATCTGGGGCCAACGTCCTGACTTTC.

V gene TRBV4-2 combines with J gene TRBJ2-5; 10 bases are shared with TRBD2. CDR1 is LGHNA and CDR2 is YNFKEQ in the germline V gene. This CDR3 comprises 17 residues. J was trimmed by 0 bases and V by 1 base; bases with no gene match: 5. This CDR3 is CASSQGASGGHQETQYF. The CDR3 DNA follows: TGTGCCAGCAGCCAAGGGGCTAGCGGGGGACACCAAGAGACCCAGTACTTC.

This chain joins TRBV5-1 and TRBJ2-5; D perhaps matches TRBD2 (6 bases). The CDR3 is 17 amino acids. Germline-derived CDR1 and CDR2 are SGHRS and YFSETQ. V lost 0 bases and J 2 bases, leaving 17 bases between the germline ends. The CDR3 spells CASSLAPRGAGQETQYF. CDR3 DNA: TGCGCCAGCAGCTTGGCCCCGCGGGGCGCGGGGCAAGAGACCCAGTACTTC.

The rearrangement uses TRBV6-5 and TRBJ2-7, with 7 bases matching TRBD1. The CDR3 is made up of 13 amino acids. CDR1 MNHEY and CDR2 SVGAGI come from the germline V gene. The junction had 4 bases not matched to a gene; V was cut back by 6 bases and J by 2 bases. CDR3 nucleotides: TGTGCCAGCAGCCGGGACAGCGCCTACGAGCAGTACTTC. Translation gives CASSRDSAYEQYF.

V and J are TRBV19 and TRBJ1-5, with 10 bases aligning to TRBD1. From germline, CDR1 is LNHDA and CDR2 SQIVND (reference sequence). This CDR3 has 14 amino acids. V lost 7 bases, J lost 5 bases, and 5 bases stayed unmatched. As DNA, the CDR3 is TGTGCCAGTACCCGGGACAGGGGATATCAGCCCCAGCATTTT. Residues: CASTRDRGYQPQHF.

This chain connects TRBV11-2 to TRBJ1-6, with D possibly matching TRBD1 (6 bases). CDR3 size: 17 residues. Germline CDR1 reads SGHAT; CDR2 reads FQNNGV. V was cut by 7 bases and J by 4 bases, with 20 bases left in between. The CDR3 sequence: CASTITQGSWYNSPLHF. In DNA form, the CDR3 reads TGTGCCAGCACCATAACTCAGGGGTCTTGGTATAATTCACCCCTCCACTTT.

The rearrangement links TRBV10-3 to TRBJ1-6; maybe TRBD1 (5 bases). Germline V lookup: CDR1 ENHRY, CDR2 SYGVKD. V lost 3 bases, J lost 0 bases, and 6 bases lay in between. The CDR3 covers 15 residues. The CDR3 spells CAISDQGSYNSPLHF. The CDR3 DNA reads TGTGCCATCAGTGACCAGGGCTCCTATAATTCACCCCTCCACTTT.

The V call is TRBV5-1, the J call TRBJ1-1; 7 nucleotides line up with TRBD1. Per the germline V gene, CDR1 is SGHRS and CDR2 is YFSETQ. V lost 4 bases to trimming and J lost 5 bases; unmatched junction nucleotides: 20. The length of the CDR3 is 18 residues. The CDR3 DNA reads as TGCGCCAGCAGCAGGGAGGTTTATAAGACAGGGATTGGGACTGAAGCTTTCTTT. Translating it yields CASSREVYKTGIGTEAFF.

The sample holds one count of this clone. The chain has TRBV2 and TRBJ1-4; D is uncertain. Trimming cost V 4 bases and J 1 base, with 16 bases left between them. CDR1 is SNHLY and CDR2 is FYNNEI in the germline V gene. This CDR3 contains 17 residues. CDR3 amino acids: CASSVGQTSGTNEKLFF. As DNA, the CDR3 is TGTGCCAGCAGTGTAGGGCAGACTTCAGGAACTAATGAAAAACTGTTTTTT.

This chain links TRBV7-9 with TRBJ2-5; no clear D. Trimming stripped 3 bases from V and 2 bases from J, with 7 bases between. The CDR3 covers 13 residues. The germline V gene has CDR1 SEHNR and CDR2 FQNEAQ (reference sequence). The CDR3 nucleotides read TGTGCCAGCAGCTTCTCGTGGCAAGAGACCCAGTACTTC. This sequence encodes CASSFSWQETQYF.